These 15 T cell receptor beta chains share one sample of origin, sequenced in a study of shared clonotypes between healthy human individuals. TCRdb keeps only in-frame clones here, not all; method: immunoSEQ multiplex PCR. The sample includes some 1,100,000 clones, 75% to 85% of them seen just once. The sample comprised memory CD4+ T cells from PBMCs. Regarding subset: CD45RA-negative fraction. These TCRs come from a man between 18 and 29 years old in good health. Some clones in this sample may be carry-over from other donors' samples.

The rearrangement links TRBV27 to TRBJ1-1; D is possibly TRBD1 (6 bases). The ends were cut back, 3 bases at V and 1 base at J, with 9 bases in the middle. Germline V gives CDR1 MNHEY, CDR2 SMNVEV (reference sequence). The CDR3 has 14 amino acids. The chain's CDR3 is CASSFSGANTEAFF. CDR3 in DNA: TGTGCCAGCAGTTTCTCAGGGGCGAACACTGAAGCTTTCTTT.

This clone has a count of ten or more. The CDR3 is CSGGGSGRSSYNEQFF. For the CDR3, the DNA is TGCAGCGGAGGAGGTAGCGGGAGGAGCTCCTACAATGAGCAGTTCTTC. The V gene is TRBV29-1, the J gene TRBJ2-1; 10 bases are a match to TRBD2. Germline trimming cut 7 bases from V and 0 bases from J; bases unmatched to any gene: 9. The CDR3 sequence is 16 residues long. CDR1 and CDR2 from the germline V gene are SQVTM and ANQGSEA.

J is TRBJ2-7 and V is TRBV6-1; 8 nucleotides align to TRBD1. After removal of 8 bases from V and 0 bases from J, the junction contained 9 bases not matched to a gene. The germline gives CDR1 MNHNS, CDR2 SASEGT. The CDR3 extends over 15 amino acids. CDR3 amino acids: CASGGTGPSSYEQYF. CDR3 nucleotide sequence: TGTGCCAGCGGGGGGACAGGACCTAGCTCCTACGAGCAGTACTTC.

The chain links TRBV19 to TRBJ2-2, with 10 positions matching TRBD1. Germline CDR1 reads LNHDA; CDR2 reads SQIVND (reference sequence). The V and J ends lost 5 bases and 1 base, in that order; junction bases with no gene match: 7. The CDR3 has 17 residues. The CDR3: CASSLPGQGKNTGELFF. Written as DNA, the CDR3 is TGTGCCAGTAGTCTCCCGGGACAGGGGAAGAACACCGGGGAGCTGTTTTTT.

This chain connects TRBV5-1 to TRBJ2-4, with D perhaps TRBD1 (6 bases). CDR1 is SGHRS, CDR2 YFSETQ, per germline. CDR3 length: 13 residues. V was cut by 4 bases and J by 8 bases, with 13 bases left in between. The CDR3 protein is CASSLSGADIQYF. The CDR3, as DNA: TGCGCCAGCAGCCTTTCAGGGGCGGACATTCAGTACTTC.

The CDR3 loop reads CASSRGRVYEQYF. In DNA, the CDR3 is TGTGCCAGCAGCCGGGGGAGGGTCTACGAGCAGTACTTC. The chain carries TRBV5-6 and TRBJ2-7, with TRBD2 identical over 7 bases. V gave up 4 bases and J gave up 3 bases; unmatched junction bases: 4. The CDR3 is made up of 13 amino acids. In germline, CDR1 is SGHDT, CDR2 YYEEEE.

This clone was counted a single time. The chain uses TRBV11-2 and TRBJ2-3, with D possibly TRBD2 on 5 matching bases. The CDR3 is 15 residues long. Trimming cost V 1 base and J 5 bases, with 13 bases left between them. From germline, CDR1 is SGHAT and CDR2 FQNNGV. Written as DNA, the CDR3 is TGTGCCAGCAGCTTAGGGCTAGCTCCTCAAGATACGCAGTATTTT. Translating it yields CASSLGLAPQDTQYF.

This clone was seen only a few times. This chain uses TRBV28 with TRBJ2-7, with no clear D. Germline lookup yields CDR1 MDHEN and CDR2 SYDVKM. V was clipped by 4 bases and J by 3 bases, with 10 bases between them. The CDR3 has 13 amino acids. The CDR3 here is CASSSAPLYEQYF. Written as DNA, the CDR3 is TGTGCCAGCAGTTCGGCCCCTCTCTACGAGCAGTACTTC.

The V call is TRBV18, the J call TRBJ2-1, with D possibly being TRBD2 (6 bases). V gave up 4 bases and J gave up 5 bases, with 18 bases separating them. The length of the CDR3 is 16 residues. Germline CDR1 reads KGHSH; CDR2 reads LQKENI. DNA for the CDR3: TGTGCCAGCTCACTGCCGCGGGGCCGACAGCACAATGAGCAGTTCTTC. It translates to CASSLPRGRQHNEQFF.

Concerning this clone: Distinct nucleotide sequences in the sample also encode this CDR3. The chain uses TRBV28 and TRBJ2-7; D is unclear. Trimming removed 6 bases at V and 3 bases at J, with 6 bases between. The CDR3 loop spans 11 amino acids. From germline, CDR1 is MDHEN and CDR2 SYDVKM. The CDR3 DNA reads TGTGCCAGCAGCCTAATCTACGAGCAGTACTTC. Translating gives CASSLIYEQYF. The full variable domain, its missing parts supplied by reference TRBV28 and TRBJ2-7, is DVKVTQSSRYLVKRTGEKVFLECVQDMDHENMFWYRQDPGLGLRLIYFSYDVKMKEKGDIPEGYSVSREKKERFSLILESASTNQTSMYLCASSLIYEQYFGPGTRLTVT.

This chain joins TRBV29-1 and TRBJ2-3; 13 positions match TRBD2. V lost 7 bases and J lost 5; bases outside the gene matches: 9. This CDR3 is 15 amino acids long. CDR1 and CDR2 from the germline V gene are SQVTM and ANQGSEA. This CDR3 reads CSASGTSGIGDTQYF. CDR3 coding DNA: TGCAGCGCCTCGGGGACTAGCGGGATCGGAGATACGCAGTATTTT.

V gene TRBV10-3 combines with J gene TRBJ2-3; no firm D call. Trimming left V 3 bases short and J 1 base short, with 11 bases between. The CDR3 has 15 residues. Germline CDR1 reads ENHRY; CDR2 reads SYGVKD. CDR3 nucleotides: TGTGCCATCAGTGACCCCTCCCTAGGCACAGATACGCAGTATTTT. It translates to CAISDPSLGTDTQYF.

This clone is a singleton in its sample. The chain has TRBV25-1 and TRBJ2-5, with TRBD1 as a possible D gene (7 bases). Germline loops: CDR1 MGHDK, CDR2 SYGVNS. The CDR3 extends over 15 amino acids. V shed 5 bases and J shed 3 bases, with 16 bases lying between them. The CDR3 nucleotides read TGTGCCAGCAGTTCAACGGGGGACAGAAAAGAGACCCAGTACTTC. This gives the protein CASSSTGDRKETQYF.

The chain joins TRBV28 to TRBJ1-2; TRBD1 matches 8 bases. CDR1 and CDR2 (germline): MDHEN, SYDVKM. The CDR3 is 15 amino acids. Germline trimming cut 6 bases from V and 3 bases from J; bases unmatched to any gene: 9. The CDR3 loop reads CASSSPGGNDYGYTF. The CDR3 coding sequence is TGTGCCAGCAGCTCCCCAGGGGGCAACGACTATGGCTACACCTTC.

The J gene is TRBJ2-3, the V gene TRBV7-2, with D unresolved. This CDR3 is 13 amino acids long. Between the trimmed V and J ends, which lost 5 bases and 5 bases, there was a span of 11 bases. From germline, CDR1 is SGHTA and CDR2 FQGNSA. The DNA of the CDR3 is TGTGCCAGCAGCCCCCGCGTGAGAGATACGCAGTATTTT. Protein: CASSPRVRDTQYF.